The 10 T cell receptor beta chains below were found in one sample sequenced in a study of early stage breast cancer tumors. Sequencing was performed with immunoSEQ multiplex PCR; in TCRdb, only in-frame clones are kept and a portion is missing. The sample holds 12,000 to 15,000 clones, 70% to 85% seen once. The specimen sequenced was normal breast tissue next to the tumor. These receptors were collected from a person aged 25 to 45 with breast cancer.

The chain uses TRBV7-9 and TRBJ2-7, with D hard to call. CDR1 is SEHNR and CDR2 is FQNEAQ in the germline V gene (reference sequence). CDR3 size: 12 residues. V was cut by 1 base and J by 5 bases, with 6 bases left in between. CDR3 sequence: CASSLEGHEQYF. The DNA of the CDR3 is TGTGCCAGCAGCTTAGAAGGGCACGAGCAGTACTTC.

This chain connects TRBV12-5 to TRBJ1-5, with unresolved D. Deletions cut 2 bases from V and 4 bases from J, with 6 bases between. CDR3 length equals 13 residues. CDR1 is LGHNT, CDR2 FRNRAP, per germline. CDR3 sequence (DNA): TGTGCTAGTGGTTTGCCCCTTAATCAGCCCCAGCATTTT. The encoded protein is CASGLPLNQPQHF.

The chain employs TRBV25-1 and TRBJ2-2, with 15 bases fitting TRBD2. In germline, CDR1 is MGHDK, CDR2 SYGVNS. Germline trimming cut 6 bases from V and 6 bases from J; bases unmatched to any gene: 8. The CDR3 spans 17 residues. The CDR3 loop reads CASRTRGLAGGAGELFF. CDR3 bases: TGTGCCAGCAGGACACGAGGACTAGCGGGAGGGGCCGGGGAGCTGTTTTTT.

The chain uses TRBV20-1 and TRBJ1-5; D gene unclear. CDR3 length: 10 residues. V lost 7 bases and J 6 bases, leaving 7 bases between the germline ends. Per the germline V gene, CDR1 is DFQATT and CDR2 is SNEGSKA (reference sequence). In DNA form, the CDR3 reads TGCAGTGGGCCTCTTCAGCCCCAGCATTTT. This codes for CSGPLQPQHF.

The rearrangement joins TRBV5-4 to TRBJ2-3; D assignment may be TRBD1 or TRBD2 (6 bases each). Trimming left V 0 bases short and J 4 bases short, with 12 bases between. This CDR3 is 15 amino acids long. Per germline, CDR1 SGHNT and CDR2 YYREEE (reference sequence). Here the CDR3 DNA reads TGTGCCAGCAGCTTGGCCCCAGGGGAGGCAGATACGCAGTATTTT. Protein product: CASSLAPGEADTQYF.

The chain combines TRBV5-1 with TRBJ2-2; 12 bases fit TRBD1. This CDR3 has 16 residues. The V segment lost 1 base and the J segment 6 bases; nucleotides outside the gene matches: 4. Germline V gene lookup returns CDR1 SGHRS and CDR2 YFSETQ. CDR3 nucleotide sequence: TGCGCCAGCAGCTTGTTGGGACAGGGGGCTTCCGGGGAGCTGTTTTTT. It specifies CASSLLGQGASGELFF.

The chain couples TRBV10-3 to TRBJ2-7, with D perhaps matching TRBD1 (6 bases). This CDR3 has 13 amino acids. Trimming shortened V by 10 bases and J by 5 bases, and 18 bases separated the two germline ends. The germline gives CDR1 ENHRY, CDR2 SYGVKD. Here the CDR3 reads CASDQGPRDEQYF. The DNA of the CDR3 is TGTGCCAGCGACCAGGGGCCTAGGGACGAGCAGTACTTC.

V usage is TRBV21-1 and J usage is TRBJ1-1; the table's D call, TRBD1, has no DNA check behind it. TRBV21-1 is a pseudogene segment. The length of the CDR3 is 16 residues. The CDR3 nucleotides read TGTGCCAGCAGCAAAGGGACAGCAACTCTTGAGACTGAAGCTTTCTTT. Residues: CASSKGTATLETEAFF.

The chain carries TRBV4-2 and TRBJ2-3; TRBD2 aligns across 10 bases. The CDR3 length is 16 residues. Trimming at V came to 5 bases and at J to 5 bases, leaving 10 bases not matched to a gene. The germline V gene encodes CDR1 LGHNA and CDR2 YNFKEQ. In nucleotides, the CDR3 is TGTGCCAGCAGCTCCACCAGCGGGAGGGCCGGAGATACGCAGTATTTT. As protein: CASSSTSGRAGDTQYF.

This chain links TRBV7-9 with TRBJ2-3; D is unclear. With 1 base removed from V and 3 bases from J, the gap between germline ends came to 11 bases. Germline-derived CDR1 and CDR2 are SEHNR and FQNEAQ (reference sequence). The CDR3 sequence is 15 residues long. CDR3 in amino acids: CASSLVVGLTDTQYF. CDR3 sequence (DNA): TGTGCCAGCAGCTTAGTGGTAGGGTTGACAGATACGCAGTATTTT.